One sample yielded the 21 T cell receptor beta chains listed below, sequenced in a study of human T cells and chemical hapten exposure. Each CDR3 protein gets one entry after TCRdb re-called the RACE reads with MiXCR. The sample records fewer than 150,000 distinct CDR3 sequences, roughly 10% being singletons. Sample time point: patch test 2, 6 weeks after DPC sensitization. Treatment meaning: therapeutic diphenylcyclopropenone sensitization with weekly scalp DPC. The sample was whole blood, taken in connection with sensitization to the hapten diphenylcyclopropenone (DPC). These receptors were obtained from a woman in her fifties or sixties with alopecia areata. Some clones in this sample may be carry-over from other donors' samples.

In this sample, this clonotype turned up many times. The DNA of the CDR3 is TGTGCCAGCAGCCAAGGCCTCCGGAATCTCGCGAGCGCCCCTTACGAGCAGTACTTC. Amino acids: CASSQGLRNLASAPYEQYF. The chain combines TRBV3-1 with TRBJ2-7; D remains ambiguous. This CDR3 comprises 19 residues. Trimming took off 1 base at V and 4 bases at J, with 26 bases between the two ends. Germline V gene lookup returns CDR1 LGHDT and CDR2 YNNKEL (reference sequence).

In its sample, this clonotype was seen a few times. This chain uses TRBV11-2 with TRBJ1-2; the D is unclear. Trimming took 0 bases from V and 4 from J, leaving 15 bases between them. CDR1 and CDR2 (germline): SGHAT, FQNNGV. This CDR3 has 16 residues. The CDR3 loop is CASSLDPGRNVYGYTF. For the CDR3, the DNA is TGTGCCAGCAGCTTAGATCCTGGGAGGAATGTCTATGGCTACACCTTC.

The chain recombines TRBV5-1 with TRBJ2-3, with 8 bases fitting TRBD2. V lost 4 bases, J lost 6 bases, and 13 bases stayed unmatched. Per the germline V gene, CDR1 is SGHRS and CDR2 is YFSETQ. CDR3 length equals 16 residues. This CDR3 is CASSPLAAGARDTQYF. The CDR3 nucleotides are TGCGCCAGCAGCCCCTTAGCAGCGGGAGCCCGTGATACGCAGTATTTT. Using reference TRBV5-1 and TRBJ2-3 for the parts outside the CDR3, the full variable domain is KAGVTQTPRYLIKTRGQQVTLSCSPISGHRSVSWYQQTPGQGLQFLFEYFSETQRNKGNFPGRFSGRQFSNSRSEMNVSTLELGDSALYLCASSPLAAGARDTQYFGPGTRLTVL.

This clonotype was picked up many times. The V gene is TRBV20-1, the J gene TRBJ1-1; 8 positions match TRBD1. With V trimmed by 3 bases and J by 10 bases, 4 bases remained unmatched. The CDR3 is 11 residues long. Germline V gives CDR1 DFQATT, CDR2 SNEGSKA (reference sequence). The CDR3 here is CSASGDRGAFF. The CDR3 nucleotides read TGCAGTGCTAGTGGTGACAGGGGAGCTTTCTTT.

This chain connects TRBV28 to TRBJ2-7, with 11 bases identical to TRBD2. CDR3 length: 14 amino acids. Losses at the gene ends were 5 bases for V and 7 bases for J; bases not matched to a gene: 7. Germline lookup yields CDR1 MDHEN and CDR2 SYDVKM. CDR3 nucleotides: TGTGCCAGCAGTGTGACTAGCGGGATTCGGGAGCAGTACTTC. Translated: CASSVTSGIREQYF. The full variable domain, rest sourced from reference TRBV28 and TRBJ2-7, is DVKVTQSSRYLVKRTGEKVFLECVQDMDHENMFWYRQDPGLGLRLIYFSYDVKMKEKGDIPEGYSVSREKKERFSLILESASTNQTSMYLCASSVTSGIREQYFGPGTRLTVT.

The chain uses TRBV5-1 and TRBJ2-3, with D perhaps being TRBD1 or TRBD2 (5 bases each). Germline V gives CDR1 SGHRS, CDR2 YFSETQ. The CDR3 length is 14 residues. The V end was cut by 3 bases, the J end by 3 bases, with 11 bases between. The CDR3 nucleotides are TGCGCCAGCAGCTCCGGGACGAGGACAGATACGCAGTATTTT. Its protein product is CASSSGTRTDTQYF. The whole variable domain, remainder taken from reference TRBV5-1 and TRBJ2-3, is KAGVTQTPRYLIKTRGQQVTLSCSPISGHRSVSWYQQTPGQGLQFLFEYFSETQRNKGNFPGRFSGRQFSNSRSEMNVSTLELGDSALYLCASSSGTRTDTQYFGPGTRLTVL.

Only a few counts were recorded for this clonotype. The chain has TRBV6-1 and TRBJ1-5; no clear D. The CDR3 has 16 residues. The germline V gene has CDR1 MNHNS and CDR2 SASEGT. V was clipped by 6 bases and J by 1 base, with 16 bases between them. The CDR3 is CASRAQFAESNQPQHF. CDR3 sequence (DNA): TGTGCCAGCAGAGCCCAGTTTGCGGAGAGCAATCAGCCCCAGCATTTT.

A few counts support this clonotype. This sequence joins TRBV4-3 and TRBJ2-2; D possibly corresponds to TRBD2 (5 bases). Per germline, CDR1 LGHNA and CDR2 YSLEER. V dropped 8 bases and J dropped 1 base, with 5 bases sitting between them. The CDR3 consists of 12 residues. The CDR3 DNA is TGCGCCAGCGGGAGGAACACCGGGGAGCTGTTTTTT. As protein: CASGRNTGELFF.

This clonotype has a handful of counts. The V call is TRBV20-1, the J call TRBJ2-1, with a weak D call TRBD2 (6 bases). The CDR3 sequence is 14 residues long. Germline values: CDR1 DFQATT, CDR2 SNEGSKA (reference sequence). As DNA, the CDR3 is TGCAGCGCCAGGGCGGGGAGTAACTACAATGAGCAGTTCTTC. It translates to CSARAGSNYNEQFF.

This clonotype was seen a handful of times. The rearrangement links TRBV20-1 to TRBJ2-4, with a possible D match to TRBD1 (5 bases). From germline, CDR1 is DFQATT and CDR2 SNEGSKA (reference sequence). V lost 0 bases and J 4 bases, leaving 10 bases between the germline ends. This CDR3 has 14 amino acids. The CDR3: CSARDGQLKNIQYF. The CDR3 coding sequence is TGCAGTGCTAGAGACGGACAACTAAAAAACATTCAGTACTTC.

This clonotype was picked up a small number of times. The chain carries TRBV12-5 and TRBJ2-5, with D hard to call. Trimming removed 2 bases at V and 9 bases at J, with 7 bases between. The CDR3 extends over 11 amino acids. CDR1 and CDR2 from the germline V gene are LGHNT and FRNRAP. CDR3 loop: CASGLLWPQYF. The CDR3, as DNA: TGTGCTAGTGGTTTGCTGTGGCCCCAGTACTTC.

There are many counts of this clonotype. The V gene is TRBV6-5, the J gene TRBJ2-7; D is undetermined. Germline V CDR1 and CDR2: MNHEY, SVGAGI. The CDR3 is made up of 13 amino acids. The ends were cut back, 4 bases at V and 3 bases at J, with 10 bases in the middle. The CDR3 DNA reads TGTGCCAGCAGTTCCCCGGCCAGCTACGAGCAGTACTTC. It specifies CASSSPASYEQYF.

Many counts were recorded for this clonotype. This CDR3 reads CASSPIRAGGVNEQFF. The CDR3 region has the DNA TGTGCCAGCAGTCCAATACGGGCGGGAGGCGTAAATGAGCAGTTCTTC. The chain couples TRBV12-3 or TRBV12-4 to TRBJ2-1; the match to TRBD2 covers 8 bases. The junction had 13 bases not matched to a gene; V was cut back by 5 bases and J by 7 bases. The CDR3 is 16 amino acids.

This clonotype came up many times. The chain links TRBV7-3 to TRBJ2-5, with TRBD1 as a possible D gene (6 bases). CDR1 SGHTA and CDR2 FQGTGA come from the germline V gene. The CDR3 spans 13 residues. The V end lost 5 bases, the J end lost 1 base, and 8 bases lay between the germline ends. In nucleotides, the CDR3 is TGTGCCAGCAGCAGGACAGTCCAAGAGACCCAGTACTTC. It codes for CASSRTVQETQYF.

The V and J genes are TRBV19 and TRBJ1-5, with a tentative D call TRBD1 (6 bases). Looked up from germline, CDR1 is LNHDA and CDR2 is SQIVND (reference sequence). Trimming stripped 7 bases from V and 7 bases from J, with 17 bases between. The CDR3 covers 14 residues. In nucleotides, the CDR3 is TGTGCCAGTAAGGGGATCAGGGGAGGACAGCCCCAGCATTTT. Its protein product is CASKGIRGGQPQHF.

About this clonotype: This may be a read error: a much more frequent sequence differs by one nucleotide. The chain has TRBV20-1 and TRBJ2-7; 9 nucleotides line up with TRBD2. Germline CDR1 and CDR2: DFQATT and SNEGSKA (reference sequence). With 4 bases clipped from V and 1 base from J, the junction kept 11 bases outside the gene matches. CDR3 length equals 16 residues. The CDR3 region has the DNA TGCAGTGCTACCGGGTCTAGCGGGGACATTTCCTACGAGCAGTACTTC. This sequence encodes CSATGSSGDISYEQYF.

The chain couples TRBV11-2 to TRBJ2-5; 7 bases fit TRBD1. Looked up from germline, CDR1 is SGHAT and CDR2 is FQNNGV. The CDR3 extends over 16 amino acids. The V and J ends lost 5 bases and 0 bases, in that order; junction bases with no gene match: 9. The CDR3 reads CASSMGTVTYQETQYF. The CDR3 DNA follows: TGTGCCAGCAGCATGGGGACAGTAACGTACCAAGAGACCCAGTACTTC.

The gene calls are TRBV15 and TRBJ2-1; the match to TRBD2 covers 9 bases. Germline lookup yields CDR1 LNHNV and CDR2 YYDKDF (reference sequence). The CDR3 is 17 residues long. With V trimmed by 1 base and J by 4 bases, 8 bases remained unmatched. Here the CDR3 DNA reads TGTGCCACCAGCAGAGTTCTTGGGCTAGCGGGATACAATGAGCAGTTCTTC. Translation gives CATSRVLGLAGYNEQFF.

This clonotype has only a few counts. V and J are TRBV20-1 and TRBJ1-1; D possibly corresponds to TRBD1 (5 bases). The germline gives CDR1 DFQATT, CDR2 SNEGSKA (reference sequence). Trimming shortened V by 3 bases and J by 3 bases, and 14 bases separated the two germline ends. This CDR3 spans 14 amino acids. The CDR3 loop reads CSARTGGLYTEAFF. In DNA, the CDR3 is TGCAGTGCTAGGACCGGGGGGTTGTACACTGAAGCTTTCTTT.

The V gene is TRBV2, the J gene TRBJ2-5; D is possibly TRBD1 or TRBD2 (5 bases each). Germline CDR1 is SNHLY and CDR2 is FYNNEI. The CDR3 sequence is 13 residues long. V gave up 5 bases and J gave up 1 base, with 8 bases separating them. The CDR3 DNA reads as TGTGCCAGCAGTCGGGACCTCCAAGAGACCCAGTACTTC. This sequence encodes CASSRDLQETQYF. The full variable domain, with the rest looked up from reference TRBV2 and TRBJ2-5, is EPEVTQTPSHQVTQMGQEVILRCVPISNHLYFYWYRQILGQKVEFLVSFYNNEISEKSEIFDDQFSVERPDGSNFTLKIRSTKLEDSAMYFCASSRDLQETQYFGPGTRLLVL.

This clonotype was observed a handful of times. This rearrangement joins TRBV20-1 to TRBJ2-7; TRBD1 matches at 9 bases. The germline CDR1 and CDR2 sequences are DFQATT and SNEGSKA (reference sequence). This CDR3 region has 15 residues. V lost 2 bases and J lost 4; bases outside the gene matches: 9. The chain's CDR3 is CSARPVDRGAYEQYF. The CDR3 DNA sequence: TGCAGTGCTAGACCGGTCGACAGGGGGGCGTACGAGCAGTACTTC.